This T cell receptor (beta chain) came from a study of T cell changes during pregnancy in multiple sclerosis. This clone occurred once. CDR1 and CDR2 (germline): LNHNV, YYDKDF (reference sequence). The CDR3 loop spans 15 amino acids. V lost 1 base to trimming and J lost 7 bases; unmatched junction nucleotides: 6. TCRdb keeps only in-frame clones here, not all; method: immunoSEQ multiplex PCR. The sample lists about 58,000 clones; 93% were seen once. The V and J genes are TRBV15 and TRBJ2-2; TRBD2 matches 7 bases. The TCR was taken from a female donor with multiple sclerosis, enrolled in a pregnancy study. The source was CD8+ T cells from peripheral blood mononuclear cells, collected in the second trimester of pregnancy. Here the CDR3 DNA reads TGTGCCACCAGCAGAGTATTGGCGGGGGACGGGGAGCTGTTTTTT. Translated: CATSRVLAGDGELFF. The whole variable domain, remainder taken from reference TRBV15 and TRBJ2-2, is DAMVIQNPRYQVTQFGKPVTLSCSQTLNHNVMYWYQQKSSQAPKLLFHYYDKDFNNEADTPDNFQSRRPNTSFCFLDIRSPGLGDTAMYLCATSRVLAGDGELFFGEGSRLTVL.